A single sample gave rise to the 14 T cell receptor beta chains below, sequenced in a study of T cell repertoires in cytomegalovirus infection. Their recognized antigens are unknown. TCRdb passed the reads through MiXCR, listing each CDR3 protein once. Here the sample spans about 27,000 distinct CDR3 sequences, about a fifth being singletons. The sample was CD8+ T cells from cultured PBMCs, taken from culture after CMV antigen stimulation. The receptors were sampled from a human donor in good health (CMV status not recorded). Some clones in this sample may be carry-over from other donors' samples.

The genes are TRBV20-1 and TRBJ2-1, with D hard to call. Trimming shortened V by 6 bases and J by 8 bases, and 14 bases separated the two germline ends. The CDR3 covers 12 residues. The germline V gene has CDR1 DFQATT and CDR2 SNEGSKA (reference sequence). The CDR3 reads CSARPQVDEQFF. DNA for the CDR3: TGCAGTGCCCGCCCCCAGGTAGATGAGCAGTTCTTC.

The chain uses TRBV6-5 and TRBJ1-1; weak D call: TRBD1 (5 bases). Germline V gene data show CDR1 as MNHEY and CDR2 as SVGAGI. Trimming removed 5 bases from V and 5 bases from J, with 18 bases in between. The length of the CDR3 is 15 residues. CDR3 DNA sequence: TGTGCCAGCAGTGCCTCCGGGACCCTTGGGACTGAAGCTTTCTTT. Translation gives CASSASGTLGTEAFF.

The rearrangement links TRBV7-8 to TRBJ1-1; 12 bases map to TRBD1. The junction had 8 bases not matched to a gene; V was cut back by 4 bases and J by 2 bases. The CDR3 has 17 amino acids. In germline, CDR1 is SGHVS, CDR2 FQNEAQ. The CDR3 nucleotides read TGTGCCAGCAGCTGGTCCCGTGGGACAGGGGGCAACACTGAAGCTTTCTTT. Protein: CASSWSRGTGGNTEAFF.

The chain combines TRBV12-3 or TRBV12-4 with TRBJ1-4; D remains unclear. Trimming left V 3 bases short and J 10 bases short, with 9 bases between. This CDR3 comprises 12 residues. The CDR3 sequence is CASSFDGSKLFF. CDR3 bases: TGTGCCAGCAGTTTTGACGGATCAAAACTGTTTTTT.

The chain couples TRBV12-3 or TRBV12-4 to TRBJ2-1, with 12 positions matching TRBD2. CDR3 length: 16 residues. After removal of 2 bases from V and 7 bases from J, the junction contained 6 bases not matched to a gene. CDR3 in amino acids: CASSLLAGGPRNEQFF. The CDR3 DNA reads TGTGCCAGCAGTTTACTAGCGGGGGGGCCGCGAAATGAGCAGTTCTTC.

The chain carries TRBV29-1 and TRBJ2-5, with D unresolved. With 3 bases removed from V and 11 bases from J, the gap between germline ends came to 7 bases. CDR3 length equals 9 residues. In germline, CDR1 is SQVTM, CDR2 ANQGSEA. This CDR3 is CSVDSEQYF. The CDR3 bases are TGCAGCGTTGATTCTGAACAGTACTTC.

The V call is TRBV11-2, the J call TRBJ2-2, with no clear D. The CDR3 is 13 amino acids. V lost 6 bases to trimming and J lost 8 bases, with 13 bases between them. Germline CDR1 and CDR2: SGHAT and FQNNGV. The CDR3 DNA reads TGTGCCAGCAGTTGGGCTTCTATGGGGGAGCTGTTTTTT. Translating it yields CASSWASMGELFF.

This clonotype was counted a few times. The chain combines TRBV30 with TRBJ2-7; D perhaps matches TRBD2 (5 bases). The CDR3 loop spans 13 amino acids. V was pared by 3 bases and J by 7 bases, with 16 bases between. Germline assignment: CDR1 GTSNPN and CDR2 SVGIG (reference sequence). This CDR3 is CAWRSGSWGEQYF. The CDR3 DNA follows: TGTGCCTGGAGGAGCGGCTCTTGGGGAGAGCAGTACTTC.

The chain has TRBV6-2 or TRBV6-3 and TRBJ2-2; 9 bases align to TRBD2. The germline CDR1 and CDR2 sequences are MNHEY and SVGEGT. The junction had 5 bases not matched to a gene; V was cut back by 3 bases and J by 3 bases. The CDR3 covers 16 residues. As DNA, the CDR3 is TGTGCCAGCAGTTATAGCGGGAGAGGGTACACCGGGGAGCTGTTTTTT. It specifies CASSYSGRGYTGELFF.

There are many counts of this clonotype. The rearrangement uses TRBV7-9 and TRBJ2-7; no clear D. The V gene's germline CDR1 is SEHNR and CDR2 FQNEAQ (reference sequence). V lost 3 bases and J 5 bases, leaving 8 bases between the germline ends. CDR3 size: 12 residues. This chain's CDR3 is CASSFPADEQYF. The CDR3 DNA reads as TGTGCCAGCAGCTTTCCAGCCGACGAGCAGTACTTC.

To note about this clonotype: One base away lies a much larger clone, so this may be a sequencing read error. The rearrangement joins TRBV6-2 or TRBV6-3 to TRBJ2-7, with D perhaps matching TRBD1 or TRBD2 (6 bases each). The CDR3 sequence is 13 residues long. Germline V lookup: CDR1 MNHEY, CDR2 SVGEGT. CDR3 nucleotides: TGTGCCCGCAGGGGAGGACAGACCTACGAGCAGTACTTC. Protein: CARRGGQTYEQYF.

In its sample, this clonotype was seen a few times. In DNA form, the CDR3 reads TGTGCCAGCAGCCAAGAAGTTTCCCACGAGCAGTACTTC. It specifies CASSQEVSHEQYF. This sequence joins TRBV14 and TRBJ2-7, with D uncertain. Between the trimmed V and J ends, which lost 0 bases and 5 bases, there was a span of 8 bases. There are 13 residues in the CDR3. Germline V CDR1 and CDR2: SGHDN, FVKESK.

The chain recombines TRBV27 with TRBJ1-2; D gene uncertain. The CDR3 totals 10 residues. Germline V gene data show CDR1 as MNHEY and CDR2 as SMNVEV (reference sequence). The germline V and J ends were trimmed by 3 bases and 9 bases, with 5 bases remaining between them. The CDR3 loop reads CASSFGCYTF. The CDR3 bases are TGTGCCAGCAGTTTTGGGTGCTACACCTTC.

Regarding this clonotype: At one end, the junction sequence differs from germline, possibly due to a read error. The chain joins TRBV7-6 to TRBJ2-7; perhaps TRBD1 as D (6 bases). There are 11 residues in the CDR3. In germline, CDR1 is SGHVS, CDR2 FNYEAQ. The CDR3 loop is CASSLGASVAF. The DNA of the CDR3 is TGTGCCAGCAGCTTGGGGGCTTCCGTCGCATTC.